Listed below are T cell receptor beta chains from one sample, sequenced in a study of blood T cell repertoires in COVID-19. Clones were sequenced by immunoSEQ multiplex PCR, and TCRdb holds only the in-frame ones, with some missing. In the table there are approximately 26,000 clones, roughly 84% of which are singletons. The sequencing input was peripheral blood. The receptors stem from a human donor in a cohort sampled during active COVID-19. Both conserved end residues are part of each CDR3. The order of the fields is clone size, D gene, V gene, CDR3 length, J gene, CDR3 protein, CDR3 DNA. A D gene is named only where the DNA matches it firmly. Size values are once, few and many counts, or a class for expanded clones, and some rows have none.

size: -
D: -
V: TRBV7-2
length: 16
J: TRBJ1-3
CDR3: CASSLKPGISGNTIYF
DNA: TGTGCCAGCAGCTTAAAGCCAGGAATCTCTGGAAACACCATATATTTT

size: -
D: TRBD1
V: TRBV6-1
length: 16
J: TRBJ1-5
CDR3: CASSEATGVGNQPQHF
DNA: TGTGCCAGCAGTGAAGCAACAGGGGTGGGGAATCAGCCCCAGCATTTT

size: -
D: TRBD2
V: TRBV30
length: 15
J: TRBJ2-1
CDR3: CAWKIPGSGSNEQFF
DNA: TGTGCCTGGAAAATCCCTGGGAGCGGGAGCAATGAGCAGTTCTTC

size: -
D: -
V: TRBV7-8
length: 16
J: TRBJ2-2
CDR3: CASRRPGQTNTGELFF
DNA: TGTGCCAGCAGGCGCCCGGGACAAACGAACACCGGGGAGCTGTTTTTT

size: -
D: -
V: TRBV18
length: 19
J: TRBJ1-4
CDR3: CASSRQVGTPGATNEKLFF
DNA: TGTGCCAGCTCTCGACAGGTGGGCACCCCTGGTGCAACTAATGAAAAACTGTTTTTT

size: -
D: TRBD1
V: TRBV18
length: 15
J: TRBJ2-5
CDR3: CASSNRDRGLETQYF
DNA: TGTGCCAGCTCAAACCGGGACAGGGGGCTTGAGACCCAGTACTTC

size: -
D: -
V: TRBV9
length: 12
J: TRBJ2-3
CDR3: CASSVVGDAPNF
DNA: TGTGCCAGCAGCGTAGTCGGGGATGCCCCCAATTTT

size: -
D: -
V: TRBV9
length: 15
J: TRBJ1-1
CDR3: CASSVGQGANTEAFF
DNA: TGTGCCAGCAGCGTAGGGCAGGGCGCGAACACTGAAGCTTTCTTT

size: -
D: -
V: TRBV5-1
length: 17
J: TRBJ1-2
CDR3: CASSLRRAGATLSGYTF
DNA: TGCGCCAGCAGCTTGAGACGGGCAGGGGCCACCTTATCTGGGTACACCTTC

size: -
D: -
V: TRBV7-8
length: 14
J: TRBJ1-3
CDR3: CASSLWSSGNTIYF
DNA: TGTGCCAGCAGCTTATGGAGTTCTGGAAACACCATATATTTT

size: -
D: TRBD1
V: TRBV7-6
length: 16
J: TRBJ1-2
CDR3: CASSLEGQGARYGYTF
DNA: TGTGCCAGCAGCTTAGAGGGACAGGGGGCTCGGTATGGCTACACCTTC

size: -
D: TRBD1
V: TRBV4-3
length: 18
J: TRBJ1-5
CDR3: CASSQNLPGQGWNQPQHF
DNA: TGCGCCAGCAGCCAGAACCTCCCGGGACAGGGTTGGAATCAGCCCCAGCATTTT

size: -
D: TRBD1
V: TRBV6-5
length: 13
J: TRBJ1-2
CDR3: CASRDRGLDGYTF
DNA: TGTGCCAGCAGGGACAGGGGGCTTGATGGCTACACCTTC

size: -
D: -
V: TRBV20-1
length: 17
J: TRBJ2-6
CDR3: CSASLGRTNSGANVLTF
DNA: TGCAGTGCTAGTTTGGGCAGAACAAACTCTGGGGCCAACGTCCTGACTTTC

size: few
D: TRBD1
V: TRBV30
length: 14
J: TRBJ2-5
CDR3: CAWNKDRGPETQYF
DNA: TGTGCCTGGAACAAAGACAGGGGTCCGGAGACCCAGTACTTC

size: once
D: TRBD1
V: TRBV29-1
length: 14
J: TRBJ1-3
CDR3: CSVSQGAEGNTIYF
DNA: TGCAGCGTTTCACAGGGGGCAGAGGGAAACACCATATATTTT

size: -
D: TRBD1
V: TRBV6-5
length: 16
J: TRBJ2-2
CDR3: CASSYSGGADTGELFF
DNA: TGTGCCAGCAGTTATTCAGGGGGCGCGGACACCGGGGAGCTGTTTTTT

size: -
D: -
V: TRBV30
length: 13
J: TRBJ2-5
CDR3: CAWSFSQGETQYF
DNA: TGTGCCTGGAGTTTTAGCCAGGGCGAGACCCAGTACTTC

size: few
D: -
V: TRBV9
length: 15
J: TRBJ2-7
CDR3: CASSVSAGISYEQYF
DNA: TGTGCCAGCAGCGTATCCGCCGGGATCTCCTACGAGCAGTACTTC

size: -
D: -
V: TRBV7-8
length: 14
J: TRBJ2-2
CDR3: CASSLDRVLGELFF
DNA: TGTGCCAGCAGCTTAGACAGGGTGCTCGGGGAGCTGTTTTTT

size: -
D: TRBD1
V: TRBV7-9
length: 15
J: TRBJ2-4
CDR3: CASSRTGGGKNIQYF
DNA: TGTGCCAGCAGCCGGACAGGGGGCGGCAAAAACATTCAGTACTTC

size: -
D: TRBD1
V: TRBV2
length: 14
J: TRBJ1-1
CDR3: CASTWDREVAEAFF
DNA: TGTGCCAGCACCTGGGACAGGGAGGTAGCTGAAGCTTTCTTT

size: -
D: -
V: TRBV7-2
length: 16
J: TRBJ1-1
CDR3: CASSLDGSTKNTEAFF
DNA: TGTGCCAGCAGCTTAGACGGGAGCACGAAGAACACTGAAGCTTTCTTT

size: -
D: -
V: TRBV12-3/TRBV12-4
length: 13
J: TRBJ1-2
CDR3: CASSLDRYYGYTF
DNA: TGTGCCAGCAGTCTGGACAGATACTATGGCTACACCTTC

size: -
D: -
V: TRBV5-6
length: 12
J: TRBJ1-1
CDR3: CASSLRGTEAFF
DNA: TGTGCCAGCAGCTTGCGGGGTACTGAAGCTTTCTTT

size: -
D: TRBD1
V: TRBV29-1
length: 15
J: TRBJ1-1
CDR3: CSGTGQGPSNTEAFF
DNA: TGCAGCGGAACGGGACAGGGCCCCTCAAACACTGAAGCTTTCTTT

size: -
D: TRBD1
V: TRBV6-6
length: 16
J: TRBJ1-5
CDR3: CASSHRTGWGNQPQHF
DNA: TGTGCCAGCAGTCATCGGACAGGGTGGGGCAATCAGCCCCAGCATTTT